This passage covers 21 T cell receptor beta chains from one sample sequenced in a study of CD8 T cells and mutated HIV epitopes. The single-cell library used oligo-dT primers with well-specific UMIs, adapting Smart-seq2 and MARS-Seq. Template-switch oligo forward primers paired with barcoded alpha- and beta-specific reverse primers in a nested PCR. TCRdb reprocessed the single-cell sequencing reads via MiXCR and lists one record per CDR3 protein. The repertoire holds 85 to 140 distinct CDR3 sequences, with roughly 46% as singletons. The sample's time point: sampled during acute HIV-1 infection (about 23-92 days post infection). This material consisted of CD8+ T cells sorted from blood by dual tetramer staining, taken during acute HIV infection. Subset here: cells binding both NAE and AE RF10 tetramers (cross-reactive), unstimulated. The receptors here all came from a young man with HIV-1 infection.

The chain employs TRBV20-1 and TRBJ2-7; TRBD2 matches at 9 bases. Germline CDR1 reads DFQATT; CDR2 reads SNEGSKA (reference sequence). The CDR3 consists of 16 residues. V dropped 1 base and J dropped 2; count of bases not matched to a gene: 9. CDR3 DNA sequence: TGCAGTGCTAGAGTGCCTAGCGGGGCCCCAACCTACGAGCAGTACTTC. Translating it yields CSARVPSGAPTYEQYF.

To note about this clonotype: It is likely a read error: a sequence one base away is far more abundant. The CDR3 does not close with the conserved phenylalanine or tryptophan, likely indicating a read error. The CDR3 nucleotides read TGTGCCAGCAGTTCTTGGACAGGAGACACCTATGGCTACACCCTC. Translation gives CASSSWTGDTYGYTL. The V call is TRBV6-6, the J call TRBJ1-2; 7 bases agree with TRBD1. The trim removed 4 bases at V and 4 bases at J, leaving 9 bases unmatched. Germline V gene sequence: CDR1 MNHNY, CDR2 SVGAGI (reference sequence). CDR3 length: 15 residues.

The chain joins TRBV4-1 to TRBJ2-7; D assignment may be TRBD1 or TRBD2 (5 bases each). In germline, CDR1 is MGHRA, CDR2 YSYEKL. Trimming shortened V by 0 bases and J by 0 bases, and 12 bases separated the two germline ends. The CDR3 is 16 amino acids. The CDR3 here is CASSQDGGGGSYEQYF. In nucleotides, the CDR3 is TGCGCCAGCAGCCAAGATGGGGGTGGGGGCTCCTACGAGCAGTACTTC.

To note about this clonotype: It differs at one base from a far larger clone, so likely a read error. The genes are TRBV3-1 and TRBJ2-3, with 7 bases aligning to TRBD2. Germline assignment: CDR1 LGHDT and CDR2 YNNKEL (reference sequence). The CDR3 contains 16 residues. Losses at the gene ends were 1 base for V and 14 bases for J; bases not matched to a gene: 18. The CDR3 loop reads CASSQVTAGWSGELYF. CDR3 DNA: TGTGCCAGCAGCCAAGTCACGGCCGGTTGGAGCGGGGAGCTGTATTTT.

The rearrangement joins TRBV4-1 to TRBJ2-7; 11 bases map to TRBD2. The CDR3 length is 14 residues. CDR1 and CDR2 from the germline V gene are MGHRA and YSYEKL. V was pared by 4 bases and J by 3 bases, with 2 bases of the junction left unmatched. The CDR3 is CASSPTSGVYEQYF. For the CDR3, the DNA is TGCGCCAGCAGCCCGACTAGCGGGGTCTACGAGCAGTACTTC.

Points on this clonotype: A far larger clone differs by one base, so this is likely a read error. V and J are TRBV6-1 and TRBJ2-3; D call uncertain. The J call may be faulty, since TRBJ1-3 better matches the DNA end. CDR1 and CDR2 from the germline V gene are MNHNS and SASEGT. CDR3 length equals 12 residues. CDR3 sequence reads: CASRELAGTIYF. In nucleotides, the CDR3 is TGTGCCAGCCGAGAACTCGCGGGAACCATATATTTT.

This clonotype qualifies as large. This clone may be a read error of a much larger clone one base away. This chain links TRBV4-1 with TRBJ2-7; 7 nucleotides align to TRBD2. J was trimmed by 0 bases and V by 1 base; bases with no gene match: 9. Germline V gene data show CDR1 as MGHRA and CDR2 as YSYEKL. The CDR3 consists of 17 residues. The CDR3: CASSQGVGGGGSYEQYF. The CDR3 DNA is TGCGCCAGCAGCCAAGGAGTGGGGGGGGGGGGCTCCTACGAGCAGTACTTC.

The chain uses TRBV20-1 and TRBJ2-7; D is unresolved. This CDR3 has 15 amino acids. Germline CDR1 reads DFQATT; CDR2 reads SNEGSKA (reference sequence). With 4 bases removed from V and 0 bases from J, the gap between germline ends came to 16 bases. CDR3 bases: TGCAGTGCTATACCTCCCGGACCTCTCTCCTACGAGCAGTACTTC. It yields the protein CSAIPPGPLSYEQYF.

As regards this clonotype: Since a far larger clone is one base different, this is likely a read error. The chain links TRBV13 to TRBJ1-4; 9 bases fit TRBD1. The CDR3 is made up of 13 amino acids. Germline assignment: CDR1 PRHDT and CDR2 FYEKMQ (reference sequence). CDR3 sequence: CVSRDRGGEKLFF. The CDR3 coding sequence is TGTGTCAGCAGAGACAGGGGGGGAGAAAAACTGTTTTTT.

The CDR3 sequence is CASSQEVGTGGGAEQFF. The CDR3 DNA follows: TGCGCCAGCAGCCAAGAAGTGGGGACAGGGGGCGGAGCTGAGCAGTTCTTC. The gene calls are TRBV4-1 and TRBJ2-1; 12 bases are a match to TRBD1. The CDR3 runs 17 residues. With 0 bases clipped from V and 9 bases from J, the junction kept 9 bases outside the gene matches. Germline assignment: CDR1 MGHRA and CDR2 YSYEKL.

This clonotype was found a few times. A far more abundant clone sits one base away, making this likely a read error. This chain connects TRBV4-1 to TRBJ2-1; TRBD2 aligns across 12 bases. CDR3 length equals 15 residues. The germline V gene has CDR1 MGHRA and CDR2 YSYEKL. The trim removed 5 bases at V and 10 bases at J, leaving 9 bases unmatched. This CDR3 is CASSETSGGTYEQFF. In DNA form, the CDR3 reads TGCGCCAGCAGCGAGACTAGCGGGGGAACCTACGAGCAGTTCTTC.

This clonotype was detected only a few times. This sequence is one base from a far larger clone and is likely a read error. The chain combines TRBV13 with TRBJ2-1; 11 bases line up with TRBD2. The ends lost 5 bases at V and 10 bases at J; junction bases unmatched: 13. The CDR3 covers 16 residues. The germline gives CDR1 PRHDT, CDR2 FYEKMQ (reference sequence). The DNA of the CDR3 is TGTGCCAGCAGCCAGAGCCTAGCGGGGGGATCTTACGAGCAGTTCTTC. It codes for CASSQSLAGGSYEQFF.

V usage is TRBV4-1 and J usage is TRBJ2-3, with D unresolved. The V end was cut by 8 bases, the J end by 5 bases, with 8 bases between. There are 11 residues in the CDR3. CDR1 and CDR2 from the germline V gene are MGHRA and YSYEKL. The CDR3: CASYDGDTQYF. CDR3 bases: TGCGCCAGCTACGACGGAGATACGCAGTATTTT.

This clonotype is labeled as hyperexpanded. The chain combines TRBV4-1 with TRBJ2-7; TRBD1 matches at 9 bases. This CDR3 spans 16 amino acids. J was trimmed by 1 base and V by 3 bases; bases with no gene match: 7. The germline V gene encodes CDR1 MGHRA and CDR2 YSYEKL. The DNA of the CDR3 is TGCGCCAGCAGCCATACGACAGGGGGTGAATCCTACGAGCAGTACTTC. Amino acids: CASSHTTGGESYEQYF.

Concerning this clonotype itself: This is likely an artifact of a read error, given a far larger clone one base away. This chain joins TRBV6-1 and TRBJ2-3; D might be TRBD2 (5 bases). The CDR3 runs to 12 residues. Trimming removed 8 bases from V and 14 bases from J, with 20 bases in between. Germline V gene lookup returns CDR1 MNHNS and CDR2 SASEGT. The CDR3 DNA follows: TGTGCCAGCCGAGAACTCACGGGAACCATGTATTTT. It yields the protein CASRELTGTMYF.

V usage is TRBV4-1 and J usage is TRBJ2-3; TRBD1 matches 7 bases. The trim removed 3 bases at V and 6 bases at J, leaving 3 bases unmatched. CDR3 size: 13 residues. From germline, CDR1 is MGHRA and CDR2 YSYEKL. CDR3 DNA: TGCGCCAGCAGCCATACGACAGGGGATACGCAGTATTTT. This sequence encodes CASSHTTGDTQYF.

This clonotype was picked up a small number of times. This rearrangement joins TRBV4-1 to TRBJ2-7, with 9 bases aligning to TRBD1. The CDR3 runs 16 residues. After removal of 3 bases from V and 0 bases from J, the junction contained 6 bases not matched to a gene. Germline CDR1 is MGHRA and CDR2 is YSYEKL. CDR3 coding DNA: TGCGCCAGCAGCCATACGACAGGGGGGGGCTCCTACGAGCAGTACTTC. Translation gives CASSHTTGGGSYEQYF.

By sample fraction, this clonotype is large. The chain recombines TRBV7-9 with TRBJ2-2; 9 bases fit TRBD2. Germline loops: CDR1 SEHNR, CDR2 FQNEAQ (reference sequence). The junction had 0 bases not matched to a gene; V was cut back by 8 bases and J by 5 bases. The length of the CDR3 is 12 residues. CDR3: CASLAGTGELFF. CDR3 nucleotide sequence: TGTGCCAGCCTAGCGGGGACCGGGGAGCTGTTTTTT. Supplemented by reference TRBV7-9 and TRBJ2-2, the full variable domain reads DTGVSQNPRHKITKRGQNVTFRCDPISEHNRLYWYRQTLGQGPEFLTYFQNEAQLEKSRLLSDRFSAERPKGSFSTLEIQRTEQGDSAMYLCASLAGTGELFFGEGSRLTVL.

This sequence joins TRBV19 and TRBJ2-7, with TRBD2 identical over 12 bases. This CDR3 is built from 17 residues. V was pared by 5 bases and J by 3 bases, with 11 bases of the junction left unmatched. The germline V gene has CDR1 LNHDA and CDR2 SQIVND (reference sequence). The CDR3 nucleotides read TGTGCCAGTAGTCAGTCCGGGACTAGCGGGCTCCACTACGAGCAGTACTTC. It encodes CASSQSGTSGLHYEQYF.

As concerns this clonotype: A read error likely explains this, since a far larger clone differs by one base. V gene TRBV4-1 combines with J gene TRBJ2-1, with 11 bases identical to TRBD2. Germline trimming cut 3 bases from V and 10 bases from J; bases unmatched to any gene: 8. The CDR3 has 15 amino acids. Germline V gene sequence: CDR1 MGHRA, CDR2 YSYEKL. The CDR3 DNA reads TGCGCCAGCAGCCACACTAGCGGGGGCGTCTACGAGCAGTTCTTC. It translates to CASSHTSGGVYEQFF.

This clonotype is termed hyperexpanded. The chain uses TRBV13 and TRBJ2-7; 11 nucleotides align to TRBD2. CDR1 and CDR2 from the germline V gene are PRHDT and FYEKMQ (reference sequence). V shed 5 bases, J shed 4 bases, and the junction held 10 bases outside the gene matches. This CDR3 is built from 16 residues. CDR3 sequence: CASSQSLAGGSYEQYF. For the CDR3, the DNA is TGTGCCAGCAGCCAGAGCCTAGCGGGGGGATCTTACGAGCAGTACTTC.